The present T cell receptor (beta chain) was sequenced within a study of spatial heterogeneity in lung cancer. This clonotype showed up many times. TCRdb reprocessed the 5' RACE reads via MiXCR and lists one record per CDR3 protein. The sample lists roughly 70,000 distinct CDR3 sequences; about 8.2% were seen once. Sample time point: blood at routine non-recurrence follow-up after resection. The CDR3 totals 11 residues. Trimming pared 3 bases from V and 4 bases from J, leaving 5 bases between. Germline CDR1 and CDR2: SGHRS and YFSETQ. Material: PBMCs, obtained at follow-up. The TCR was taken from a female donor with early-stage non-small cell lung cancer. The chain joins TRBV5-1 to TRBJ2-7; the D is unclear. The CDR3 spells CASSSNYEQYF. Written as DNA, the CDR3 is TGCGCCAGCAGCTCTAATTACGAGCAGTACTTC.